This T cell receptor (beta chain) originates from a study of shared T cell receptors in the human thymus. TCRdb keeps only in-frame clones here, not all; method: immunoSEQ multiplex PCR. This sample has around 730,000 clones, with 70% to 90% found just once. V gave up 6 bases and J gave up 2 bases; unmatched junction bases: 5. The CDR3 runs to 14 residues. CDR1 and CDR2 from the germline V gene are MNHNS and SASEGT. Another study also made use of these data, one on human thymus T cells. That paper adds: Among the donors, all were healthy Finnish infants having corrective surgery for congenital heart defects. During corrective heart surgery, resections were taken, and the thymus tissue came from them. Across thymic and blood repertoires, the usage of V and J genes appeared to be biased. A high degree of thymic repertoire overlap among unrelated individuals was reported in related research.

The origin of this receptor is a girl less than two years old with a congenital heart defect. J is TRBJ2-3 and V is TRBV6-1, with TRBD2 matching over 7 bases. Sequenced material: thymocytes. In nucleotides, the CDR3 is TGTGCCAGCAGGACGGGGGGTAACACAGATACGCAGTATTTT. This sequence encodes CASRTGGNTDTQYF.